These 30 T cell receptor beta chains were all obtained from the same sample, sequenced in a study of regulatory T cells in long-lasting Graves disease. Time point in this sample: newly diagnosed GD, antithyroid drugs for less than 3 months. Extracted RNA from PBMCs served as the source of the TCR library. HTBI primers from iRepertoire and Arm-PCR of CDR3 regions yielded the TCR beta libraries. TCRdb redid the calling of the multiplex PCR reads with MiXCR, one entry per CDR3 protein. The data show about 500,000 distinct CDR3 sequences, 12% seen once. These data were also reused for a study on T cells in Graves' hyperthyroidism and ophthalmopathy.

The input for sequencing was peripheral blood mononuclear cells (PBMCs), taken at new diagnosis, from a patient treated with antithyroid drugs. These receptors were collected from a woman aged 25 to 39 with Graves disease.

This clonotype was seen ten or more times. The chain uses TRBV7-9 and TRBJ2-1; D gene ambiguous. This CDR3 has 14 amino acids. Germline CDR1 and CDR2: SEHNR and FQNEAQ (reference sequence). V was trimmed by 3 bases and J by 5 bases, leaving 11 bases between them. The CDR3: CASSFRPPDNEQFF. CDR3 nucleotides: TGTGCCAGCAGCTTTCGGCCCCCGGACAATGAGCAGTTCTTC.

This clonotype has a count of ten or more. The V and J genes are TRBV19 and TRBJ2-1; 8 nucleotides match TRBD2. The germline V gene encodes CDR1 LNHDA and CDR2 SQIVND (reference sequence). The CDR3 has 15 amino acids. J lost 0 bases, V lost 6 bases, and 4 bases had no gene match. Here the CDR3 reads CASRKAGDSYNEQFF. In DNA, the CDR3 is TGTGCCAGTAGAAAAGCGGGAGACTCCTACAATGAGCAGTTCTTC.

This clonotype turned up a few times. A far larger clone is just one base off, so this is likely a read error. The chain recombines TRBV7-9 with TRBJ2-7, with a possible D match to TRBD2 (6 bases). Trimming removed 5 bases at V and 7 bases at J, with 12 bases between. Germline V gene lookup returns CDR1 SEHNR and CDR2 FQNEAQ (reference sequence). The CDR3 length is 12 residues. The DNA for the CDR3 is TGTGCCAGCAGCCGGGGAGGCACTGAGCAGTACTTC. It translates to CASSRGGTEQYF.

The chain employs TRBV20-1 and TRBJ1-2; 9 bases align to TRBD1. From germline, CDR1 is DFQATT and CDR2 SNEGSKA (reference sequence). The CDR3 contains 12 residues. The ends lost 6 bases at V and 6 bases at J; junction bases unmatched: 5. The CDR3: CSALGDRDGYTF. DNA of the CDR3: TGCAGTGCCCTGGGGGACAGGGATGGCTACACCTTC.

This clonotype was seen repeatedly, ten times or more. The chain links TRBV6-1 to TRBJ2-1; TRBD2 matches at 8 bases. V shed 6 bases, J shed 9 bases, and the junction held 10 bases outside the gene matches. CDR3 length equals 14 residues. The germline V gene encodes CDR1 MNHNS and CDR2 SASEGT. The CDR3 is CASRPSAGVSEQFF. In DNA form, the CDR3 reads TGTGCCAGCAGGCCATCAGCGGGAGTAAGTGAGCAGTTCTTC.

Many counts were recorded for this clonotype. The chain couples TRBV4-1 to TRBJ1-6, with D uncertain. V lost 4 bases, J lost 10 bases, and 17 bases lay in between. This CDR3 contains 15 residues. Germline CDR1 is MGHRA and CDR2 is YSYEKL. This CDR3 reads CASSLSLVTASPLHF. In nucleotides, the CDR3 is TGCGCCAGCAGCCTCTCACTCGTAACAGCGTCACCCCTCCACTTT.

This clonotype was seen repeatedly, ten times or more. The rearrangement joins TRBV30 to TRBJ1-3; tentatively, D is TRBD1 (5 bases). The V end was cut by 8 bases, the J end by 0 bases, with 20 bases between. CDR3 size: 16 residues. The germline V gene has CDR1 GTSNPN and CDR2 SVGIG (reference sequence). CDR3 residues: CAGRGTHLFSGNTIYF. CDR3 DNA sequence: TGTGCCGGTCGGGGGACGCATCTCTTCTCTGGAAACACCATATATTTT.

This clonotype was seen at least ten times. V is TRBV20-1 and J is TRBJ2-7; 7 positions agree with TRBD2. The CDR3 is made up of 13 amino acids. Germline V gene lookup returns CDR1 DFQATT and CDR2 SNEGSKA (reference sequence). The junction had 6 bases not matched to a gene; V was cut back by 1 base and J by 6 bases. The CDR3 spells CSARVDTGGEQYF. CDR3 in DNA: TGCAGTGCTAGAGTAGACACGGGGGGCGAGCAGTACTTC.

The chain carries TRBV11-2 and TRBJ1-2, with TRBD1 identical over 7 bases. The CDR3 covers 14 residues. In germline, CDR1 is SGHAT, CDR2 FQNNGV. Trimming cost V 3 bases and J 8 bases; bases outside gene matches: 9. CDR3 sequence: CASSFEITGEGYTF. The CDR3 DNA reads TGTGCCAGCAGCTTTGAGATCACAGGGGAAGGCTACACCTTC.

A few counts support this clonotype. The V call is TRBV30, the J call TRBJ2-7; 10 bases are a match to TRBD1. CDR3 size: 15 residues. With V trimmed by 7 bases and J by 5 bases, 14 bases remained unmatched. The germline V gene has CDR1 GTSNPN and CDR2 SVGIG (reference sequence). CDR3 nucleotide sequence: TGTGCCTTAGAGCTCCGGGACAGGGGCTTCGACGAGCAGTACTTC. Its translation: CALELRDRGFDEQYF. The full variable domain, with the rest looked up from reference TRBV30 and TRBJ2-7, is SQTIHQWPATLVQPVGSPLSLECTVEGTSNPNLYWYRQAAGRGLQLLFYSVGIGQISSEVPQNLSASRPQDRQFILSSKKLLLSDSGFYLCALELRDRGFDEQYFGPGTRLTVT.

This chain links TRBV28 with TRBJ1-3, with D perhaps TRBD1 (6 bases). V was pared by 6 bases and J by 0 bases, with 15 bases between. The CDR3 spans 16 residues. Germline assignment: CDR1 MDHEN and CDR2 SYDVKM. CDR3 amino acids: CASSDPTGISGNTIYF. The CDR3 DNA reads as TGTGCCAGCAGCGACCCGACAGGCATCTCTGGAAACACCATATATTTT.

This clonotype was picked up a small number of times. The genes are TRBV6-2 or TRBV6-3 and TRBJ1-5; TRBD1 matches at 7 bases. CDR3 length: 14 residues. Germline V lookup: CDR1 MNHEY, CDR2 SVGEGT. Unmatched junction bases numbered 6, after V lost 5 bases and J lost 5 bases. CDR3: CASSRQGQYQPQHF. CDR3 DNA: TGTGCCAGCAGTCGACAGGGACAATATCAGCCCCAGCATTTT.

V usage is TRBV7-9 and J usage is TRBJ1-5, with D perhaps TRBD1 (5 bases). The CDR3 totals 16 residues. V lost 5 bases, J lost 4 bases, and 18 bases lay in between. Germline loops: CDR1 SEHNR, CDR2 FQNEAQ (reference sequence). Here the CDR3 reads CASSVGRGGPNQPQHF. The CDR3 nucleotides read TGTGCCAGCAGCGTAGGCCGGGGGGGTCCAAATCAGCCCCAGCATTTT.

This clonotype was counted at least ten times. The chain uses TRBV7-9 and TRBJ1-1; no firm D call. The V end was cut by 1 base, the J end by 6 bases, with 12 bases between. This CDR3 spans 14 amino acids. Per germline, CDR1 SEHNR and CDR2 FQNEAQ (reference sequence). DNA for the CDR3: TGTGCCAGCAGCTTAGGAGGTCAGGCGGCTGAAGCTTTCTTT. Protein sequence: CASSLGGQAAEAFF.

This clonotype was found many times. The chain links TRBV18 to TRBJ1-1, with D possibly being TRBD1 (6 bases). This CDR3 spans 15 amino acids. V lost 5 bases to trimming and J lost 1 base, with 14 bases between them. Germline-derived CDR1 and CDR2 are KGHSH and LQKENI. Written as DNA, the CDR3 is TGTGCCAGCTCAGCCAAACAGGGAACGAACACTGAAGCTTTCTTT. Protein: CASSAKQGTNTEAFF.

A few counts support this clonotype. The V and J genes are TRBV5-5 and TRBJ1-5; the D is unclear. The CDR3 length is 15 residues. The V end lost 3 bases, the J end lost 6 bases, and 16 bases lay between the germline ends. Germline V CDR1 and CDR2: SGHKS, YYEKEE (reference sequence). CDR3 DNA sequence: TGTGCCAGCAGCTCGGAAGGGATATGGGGTCAGCCCCAGCATTTT. This encodes CASSSEGIWGQPQHF.

This clonotype appeared many times. J is TRBJ1-2 and V is TRBV5-1; TRBD1 agrees at 8 bases. This CDR3 has 15 amino acids. V shed 0 bases, J shed 6 bases, and the junction held 7 bases outside the gene matches. Germline CDR1 and CDR2: SGHRS and YFSETQ. CDR3 loop: CASSLDGQGSHGYTF. Written as DNA, the CDR3 is TGCGCCAGCAGCTTGGACGGACAGGGTTCACATGGCTACACCTTC.

About this clonotype itself: A read error is possible here, since a much larger clone lies one base away. J is TRBJ1-5 and V is TRBV7-2, with D unclear. Germline V gene data show CDR1 as SGHTA and CDR2 as FQGNSA. CDR3 length: 15 residues. V was pared by 1 base and J by 2 bases, with 9 bases between. The CDR3 is CASSLGTVGNQPQHF. CDR3 nucleotides: TGTGCCAGCAGCTTAGGAACAGTTGGCAATCAGCCCCAGCATTTT.

This clonotype was picked up many times. This chain joins TRBV6-1 and TRBJ2-7; TRBD2 aligns across 7 bases. Germline V gives CDR1 MNHNS, CDR2 SASEGT. V dropped 7 bases and J dropped 3; count of bases not matched to a gene: 9. The CDR3 length is 14 residues. Here the CDR3 reads CASTAAGAIYEQYF. Here the CDR3 DNA reads TGTGCCAGCACTGCGGCGGGAGCAATCTACGAGCAGTACTTC.

There are many counts of this clonotype. The chain employs TRBV11-2 and TRBJ2-1, with D uncertain. The CDR3 is 16 amino acids. The germline CDR1 and CDR2 sequences are SGHAT and FQNNGV. V was cut by 2 bases and J by 7 bases, with 18 bases left in between. Here the CDR3 DNA reads TGTGCCAGCAGCTTAACCCCCCGACCTGCGAGGAATGAGCAGTTCTTC. This codes for CASSLTPRPARNEQFF.

This clonotype has ten or more counts. This chain connects TRBV14 to TRBJ2-1, with 9 bases identical to TRBD2. CDR3 length equals 17 residues. Germline V gene data show CDR1 as SGHDN and CDR2 as FVKESK. The J segment lost 7 bases and the V segment lost 4 bases, leaving 14 bases of the junction unmatched. The CDR3 sequence is CASSPLRAGGIGNEQFF. As DNA, the CDR3 is TGTGCCAGCAGCCCCCTTAGAGCGGGAGGAATCGGAAATGAGCAGTTCTTC.

This clonotype was counted ten times or more. V is TRBV2 and J is TRBJ1-5, with 7 nucleotides matching TRBD1. The germline V gene has CDR1 SNHLY and CDR2 FYNNEI. Trimming took 2 bases from V and 15 from J; bases not matched to a gene: 10. This CDR3 contains 13 residues. In nucleotides, the CDR3 is TGTGCCAGCAGTGAACAAGGGGACAGTGTGCGGCATTTT. Translated: CASSEQGDSVRHF.

This clonotype was picked up many times. The chain recombines TRBV11-1 with TRBJ2-3; 8 nucleotides align to TRBD1. Per germline, CDR1 SGHAT and CDR2 FQDESV (reference sequence). J lost 3 bases, V lost 4 bases, and 3 bases had no gene match. The CDR3 sequence is 14 residues long. The CDR3 DNA is TGTGCCAGCAGCTCGTGGACAGGGACAGATACGCAGTATTTT. Translation: CASSSWTGTDTQYF.

This chain uses TRBV18 with TRBJ1-3; TRBD1 agrees at 7 bases. The germline V gene encodes CDR1 KGHSH and CDR2 LQKENI. CDR3 length: 15 residues. V was pared by 5 bases and J by 2 bases, with 6 bases of the junction left unmatched. CDR3 amino acids: CASSASGQAGNTIYF. The DNA of the CDR3 is TGTGCCAGCTCAGCCAGCGGACAGGCTGGAAACACCATATATTTT.

This clonotype was found many times. The chain uses TRBV2 and TRBJ2-7, with 7 bases matching TRBD2. CDR1 is SNHLY, CDR2 FYNNEI, per germline. The CDR3 contains 17 residues. With 3 bases clipped from V and 4 bases from J, the junction kept 15 bases outside the gene matches. CDR3 sequence: CASSEYSGAGRRYEQYF. CDR3 nucleotides: TGTGCCAGCAGTGAGTACAGCGGGGCGGGAAGAAGATACGAGCAGTACTTC. Variable domain in full (rest from reference TRBV2 and TRBJ2-7): EPEVTQTPSHQVTQMGQEVILRCVPISNHLYFYWYRQILGQKVEFLVSFYNNEISEKSEIFDDQFSVERPDGSNFTLKIRSTKLEDSAMYFCASSEYSGAGRRYEQYFGPGTRLTVT.

This clonotype was detected a few times. This chain connects TRBV29-1 to TRBJ2-2, with D tentatively TRBD2 (7 bases). V was clipped by 4 bases and J by 2 bases, with 11 bases between them. The CDR3 is made up of 14 amino acids. Germline CDR1 reads SQVTM; CDR2 reads ANQGSEA. As DNA, the CDR3 is TGCAGCGTTGGCGGGGGCAGTAACACCGGGGAGCTGTTTTTT. Translated: CSVGGGSNTGELFF.

At least ten counts were recorded for this clonotype. The rearrangement joins TRBV5-5 to TRBJ1-1; D is unresolved. V was cut by 2 bases and J by 1 base, with 12 bases left in between. Germline lookup yields CDR1 SGHKS and CDR2 YYEKEE (reference sequence). The CDR3 totals 15 residues. CDR3 coding DNA: TGTGCCAGCAGCTTCGGCAGTGGCCAGAACACTGAAGCTTTCTTT. This translates into CASSFGSGQNTEAFF.

The table lists this clonotype with many counts. V usage is TRBV28 and J usage is TRBJ1-2, with a weak D call TRBD1 (5 bases). V lost 8 bases and J 4 bases, leaving 14 bases between the germline ends. The CDR3 has 13 residues. Germline-derived CDR1 and CDR2 are MDHEN and SYDVKM. DNA for the CDR3: TGTGCCAGCCACCCGGGGGGTGGCTATGGCTACACCTTC. This translates into CASHPGGGYGYTF.

The CDR3 nucleotides are TGCGCCAGCAGCTTGGTAGCGGGAGGGCCTTACGAGCAGTACTTC. The encoded protein is CASSLVAGGPYEQYF. The gene calls are TRBV5-1 and TRBJ2-7, with 11 bases identical to TRBD2. Germline assignment: CDR1 SGHRS and CDR2 YFSETQ. The V segment lost 0 bases and the J segment 4 bases; nucleotides outside the gene matches: 3. CDR3 length: 15 amino acids.

This clonotype has a handful of counts. The J gene is TRBJ1-2, the V gene TRBV5-5; 7 bases are a match to TRBD1. J was trimmed by 6 bases and V by 4 bases; bases with no gene match: 24. Germline V gene sequence: CDR1 SGHKS, CDR2 YYEKEE (reference sequence). This CDR3 spans 19 amino acids. The DNA for the CDR3 is TGTGCCAGCAGCCTTTTGGTTGCCCTCGAAAGGGGGCTCATGGATGGCTACACCTTC. Translation gives CASSLLVALERGLMDGYTF.